This TCR beta chain was identified in a study of neurological immune-mediated disorders. V was pared by 4 bases and J by 11 bases, with 20 bases between. The CDR3 is made up of 14 amino acids. Germline V CDR1 and CDR2: MNHNS, SASEGT. One entry per CDR3 protein, called by TCRdb with MiXCR from the 5' RACE reads. The table includes tens of thousands of distinct CDR3 sequences, more than 8.5% detected once. Documented time point: longitudinal time-point 1 (baseline). This clonotype has just a few counts. V usage is TRBV6-1 and J usage is TRBJ1-1; no definite D call. The source material was PBMCs. This receptor was obtained from a man aged 25-40 years in good health. As DNA, the CDR3 is TGTGCCAGCAGTGGGTCGAGAAGCCCCCCAAACGCTTTCTTT. Its translation: CASSGSRSPPNAFF.